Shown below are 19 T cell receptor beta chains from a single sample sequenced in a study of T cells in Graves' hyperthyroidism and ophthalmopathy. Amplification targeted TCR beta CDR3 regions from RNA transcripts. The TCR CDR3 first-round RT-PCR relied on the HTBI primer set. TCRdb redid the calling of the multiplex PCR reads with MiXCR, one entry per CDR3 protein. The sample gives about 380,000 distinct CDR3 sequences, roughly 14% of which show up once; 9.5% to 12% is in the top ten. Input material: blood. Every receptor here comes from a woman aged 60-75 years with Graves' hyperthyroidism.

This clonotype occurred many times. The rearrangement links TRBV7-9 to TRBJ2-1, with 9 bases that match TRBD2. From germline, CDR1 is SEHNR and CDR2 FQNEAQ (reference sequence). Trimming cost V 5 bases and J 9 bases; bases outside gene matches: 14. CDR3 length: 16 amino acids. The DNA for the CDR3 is TGTGCCAGCAGCCCTACTCTAGCGGGAAGGATGGGTGAGCAGTTCTTC. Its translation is CASSPTLAGRMGEQFF.

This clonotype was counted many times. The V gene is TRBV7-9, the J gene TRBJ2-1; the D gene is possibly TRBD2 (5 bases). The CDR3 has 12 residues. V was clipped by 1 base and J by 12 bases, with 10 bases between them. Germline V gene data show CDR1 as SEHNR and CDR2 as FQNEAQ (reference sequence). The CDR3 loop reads CASSLERSGQFF. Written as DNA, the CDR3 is TGTGCCAGCAGCTTAGAACGGAGCGGGCAGTTCTTC.

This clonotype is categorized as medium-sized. The CDR3 here is CASSSRTRNYGYTF. Written as DNA, the CDR3 is TGTGCCAGCAGCTCTCGGACTCGTAACTATGGCTACACCTTC. V gene TRBV5-8 combines with J gene TRBJ1-2, with D unresolved. Per the germline V gene, CDR1 is SGHTS and CDR2 is YDEGEE. The CDR3 length is 14 residues. V lost 3 bases, J lost 1 base, and 10 bases lay in between.

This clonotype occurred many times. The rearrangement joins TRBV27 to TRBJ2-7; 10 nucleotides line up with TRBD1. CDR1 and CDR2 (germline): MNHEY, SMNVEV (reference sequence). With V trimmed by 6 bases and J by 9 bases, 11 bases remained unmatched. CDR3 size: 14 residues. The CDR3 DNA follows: TGTGCCAGCAGCCCCGGGACAGGGGAGAGGGGGCAGTACTTC. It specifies CASSPGTGERGQYF.

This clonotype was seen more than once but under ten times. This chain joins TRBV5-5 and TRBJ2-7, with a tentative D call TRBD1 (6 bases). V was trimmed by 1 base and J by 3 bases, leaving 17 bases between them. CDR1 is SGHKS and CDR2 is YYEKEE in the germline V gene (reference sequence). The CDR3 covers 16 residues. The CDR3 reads CASSLMGQGHDYEQYF. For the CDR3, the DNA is TGTGCCAGCAGCTTGATGGGGCAGGGACATGACTACGAGCAGTACTTC.

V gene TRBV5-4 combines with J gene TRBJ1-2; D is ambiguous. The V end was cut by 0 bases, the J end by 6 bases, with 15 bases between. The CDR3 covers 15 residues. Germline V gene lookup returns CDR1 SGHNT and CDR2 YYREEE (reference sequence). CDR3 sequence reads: CASSLDFGETNGYTF. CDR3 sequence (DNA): TGTGCCAGCAGCTTGGACTTTGGGGAGACAAATGGCTACACCTTC.

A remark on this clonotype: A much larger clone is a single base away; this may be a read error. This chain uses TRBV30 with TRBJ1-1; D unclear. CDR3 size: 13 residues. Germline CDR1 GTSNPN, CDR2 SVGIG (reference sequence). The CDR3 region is CVWSAGGNTEAFF. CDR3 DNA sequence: TGTGTCTGGAGTGCGGGTGGGAACACTGAAGCTTTCTTT.

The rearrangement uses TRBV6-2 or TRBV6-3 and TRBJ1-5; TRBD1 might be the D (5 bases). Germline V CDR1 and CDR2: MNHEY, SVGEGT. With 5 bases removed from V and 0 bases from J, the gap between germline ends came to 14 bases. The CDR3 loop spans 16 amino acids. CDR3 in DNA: TGTGCCAGCAGTCAACGCCTAGGGGATAGCAATCAGCCCCAGCATTTT. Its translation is CASSQRLGDSNQPQHF.

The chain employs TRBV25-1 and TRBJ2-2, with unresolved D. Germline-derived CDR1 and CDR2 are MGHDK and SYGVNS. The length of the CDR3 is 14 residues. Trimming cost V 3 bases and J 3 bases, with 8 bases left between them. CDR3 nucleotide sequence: TGTGCCAGCAGTGATCCTAGTTACACCGGGGAGCTGTTTTTT. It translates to CASSDPSYTGELFF.

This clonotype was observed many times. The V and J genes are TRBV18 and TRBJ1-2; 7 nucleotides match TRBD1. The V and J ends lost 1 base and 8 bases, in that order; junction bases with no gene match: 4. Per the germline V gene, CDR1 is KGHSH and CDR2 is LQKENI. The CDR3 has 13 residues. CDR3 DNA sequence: TGTGCCAGCTCACCACATCAGGGGGAAGGCTACACCTTC. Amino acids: CASSPHQGEGYTF. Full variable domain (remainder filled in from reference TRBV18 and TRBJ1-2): NAGVMQNPRHLVRRRGQEARLRCSPMKGHSHVYWYRQLPEEGLKFMVYLQKENIIDESGMPKERFSAEFPKEGPSILRIQQVVRGDSAAYFCASSPHQGEGYTFGSGTRLTVV.

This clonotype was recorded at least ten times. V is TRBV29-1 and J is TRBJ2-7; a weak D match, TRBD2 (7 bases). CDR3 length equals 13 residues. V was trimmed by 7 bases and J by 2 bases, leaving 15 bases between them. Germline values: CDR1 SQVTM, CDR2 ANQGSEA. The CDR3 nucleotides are TGCAGCGCTGGGGGCGGGGGCCCCTACGAGCAGTACTTC. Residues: CSAGGGGPYEQYF.

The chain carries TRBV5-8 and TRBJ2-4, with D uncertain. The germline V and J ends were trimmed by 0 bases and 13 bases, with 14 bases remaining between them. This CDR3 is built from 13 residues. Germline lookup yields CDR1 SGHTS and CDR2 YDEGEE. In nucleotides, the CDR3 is TGTGCCAGCAGCTTGGCCGGCGGCCCCATCCAGTACTTC. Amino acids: CASSLAGGPIQYF.

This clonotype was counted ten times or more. This CDR3 is CASSSTSGAYNEQFF. In nucleotides, the CDR3 is TGTGCCAGCAGCTCAACTAGCGGGGCTTACAATGAGCAGTTCTTC. The chain uses TRBV7-2 and TRBJ2-1; TRBD2 aligns across 10 bases. CDR3 length equals 15 residues. Germline V lookup: CDR1 SGHTA, CDR2 FQGNSA. The V segment lost 4 bases and the J segment 4 bases; nucleotides outside the gene matches: 4.

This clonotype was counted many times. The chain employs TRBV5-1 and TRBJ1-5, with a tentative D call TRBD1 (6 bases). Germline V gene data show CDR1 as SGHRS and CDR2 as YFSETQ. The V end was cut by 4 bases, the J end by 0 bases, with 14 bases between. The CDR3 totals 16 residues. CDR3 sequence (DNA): TGCGCCAGCAGCACCGGGACATTTTCTAGCAATCAGCCCCAGCATTTT. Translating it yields CASSTGTFSSNQPQHF. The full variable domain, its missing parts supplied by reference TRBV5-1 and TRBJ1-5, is KAGVTQTPRYLIKTRGQQVTLSCSPISGHRSVSWYQQTPGQGLQFLFEYFSETQRNKGNFPGRFSGRQFSNSRSEMNVSTLELGDSALYLCASSTGTFSSNQPQHFGDGTRLSIL.

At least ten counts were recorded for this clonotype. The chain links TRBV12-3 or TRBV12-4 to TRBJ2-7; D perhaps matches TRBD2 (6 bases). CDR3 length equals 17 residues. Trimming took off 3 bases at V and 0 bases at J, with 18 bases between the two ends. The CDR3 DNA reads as TGTGCCAGCAGTTTCGGGAGAGGAAGGCGGCACTCCTACGAGCAGTACTTC. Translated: CASSFGRGRRHSYEQYF.

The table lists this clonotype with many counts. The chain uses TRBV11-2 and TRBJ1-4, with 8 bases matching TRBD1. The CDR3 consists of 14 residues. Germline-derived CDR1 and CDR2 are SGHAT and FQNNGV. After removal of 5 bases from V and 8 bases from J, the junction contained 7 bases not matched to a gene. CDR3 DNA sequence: TGTGCCAGCAGCGCGGACAGGGTCAACGAAAAACTGTTTTTT. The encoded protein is CASSADRVNEKLFF.

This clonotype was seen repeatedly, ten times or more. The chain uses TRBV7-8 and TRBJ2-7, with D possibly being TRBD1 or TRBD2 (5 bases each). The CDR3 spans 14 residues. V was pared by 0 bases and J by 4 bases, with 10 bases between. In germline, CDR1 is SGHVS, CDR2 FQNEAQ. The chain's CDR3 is CASSLAGREYEQYF. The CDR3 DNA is TGTGCCAGCAGCTTAGCGGGCAGGGAGTACGAGCAGTACTTC.

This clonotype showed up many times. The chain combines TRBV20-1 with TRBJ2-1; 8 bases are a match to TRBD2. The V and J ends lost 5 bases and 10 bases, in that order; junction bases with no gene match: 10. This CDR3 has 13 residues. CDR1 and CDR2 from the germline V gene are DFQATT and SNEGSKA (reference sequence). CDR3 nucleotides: TGCAGTGCTTCGTGGGTTAGCGGGATCGAGCAGTTCTTC. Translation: CSASWVSGIEQFF.

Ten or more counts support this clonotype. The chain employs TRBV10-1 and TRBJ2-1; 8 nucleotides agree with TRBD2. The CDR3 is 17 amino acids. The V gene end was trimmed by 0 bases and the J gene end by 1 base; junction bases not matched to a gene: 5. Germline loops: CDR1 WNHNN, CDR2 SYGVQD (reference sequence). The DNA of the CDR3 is TGCGCCAGCAGTGAGTCGAGAAAGCGGGAGTCCTACAATGAGCAGTTCTTC. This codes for CASSESRKRESYNEQFF.